These 3 T cell receptor beta chains were all obtained from the same sample, sequenced in a study of CD8+CD57+ T cells in acquired aplastic anemia. For sequencing, patients were chosen who had shown expansion of CD8+CD57+ cells by flow cytometry. Profiling that covered TCR beta VDJ and CDR3 relied on genomic DNA as its template. TCRdb re-derived calls from the reads in MiXCR, one entry per CDR3 protein. The sample carries some 120,000 distinct CDR3 sequences, approximately 40% recorded once. Sequencing used sorted CD4+, CD8+, or CD8+CD57+ T cells (not recorded which) from PBMCs. These receptors all come from a human donor with aplastic anemia.

This clonotype was picked up many times. V usage is TRBV19 and J usage is TRBJ2-2, with TRBD2 matching over 9 bases. Germline lookup yields CDR1 LNHDA and CDR2 SQIVND (reference sequence). The trim removed 3 bases at V and 5 bases at J, leaving 1 base unmatched. The CDR3 is 14 residues long. CDR3 in amino acids: CASSMRGGTGELFF. The CDR3 coding sequence is TGTGCCAGTAGTATGCGGGGGGGAACCGGGGAGCTGTTTTTT.

This chain uses TRBV25-1 with TRBJ1-2; no reliable D call. V dropped 3 bases and J dropped 7 bases, with 12 bases sitting between them. The CDR3 consists of 13 residues. Germline assignment: CDR1 MGHDK and CDR2 SYGVNS. DNA for the CDR3: TGTGCCAGCAGTGACCTCACGGCGGGTGGCTACACCTTC. It encodes CASSDLTAGGYTF.

In its sample, this clonotype was seen many times. The chain employs TRBV2 and TRBJ1-5; D perhaps matches TRBD1 (5 bases). Germline V gene sequence: CDR1 SNHLY, CDR2 FYNNEI. The CDR3 loop spans 12 amino acids. The V end lost 3 bases, the J end lost 5 bases, and 5 bases lay between the germline ends. This CDR3 reads CASSDRDQPQHF. CDR3 nucleotide sequence: TGTGCCAGCAGTGACAGGGATCAGCCCCAGCATTTT.